The 15 T cell receptor beta chains reported below all come from one sample, sequenced in a study of cytomegalovirus exposure and HLA in healthy donors. Both 60 Vbeta primers and 13 Jbeta primers went into the PCR. Measured with immunoSEQ multiplex PCR; TCRdb has only the in-frame clones, and not every one. The repertoire holds 150,000 to 200,000 clones, with 85% as singletons. Sequencing used PBMCs. Receptors were obtained from a woman aged 45 to 65 in good health and CMV-seronegative.

V usage is TRBV7-3 and J usage is TRBJ2-1, with 8 bases identical to TRBD2. Germline V gene sequence: CDR1 SGHTA, CDR2 FQGTGA. The CDR3 has 15 residues. Trimming took 1 base from V and 5 from J; bases not matched to a gene: 4. CDR3 sequence (DNA): TGTGCCAGCAGCTTAATGACTAGCGCCAACAATGAGCAGTTCTTC. This translates into CASSLMTSANNEQFF.

The chain combines TRBV4-3 with TRBJ2-4; the D gene is possibly TRBD2 (5 bases). Trimming pared 4 bases from V and 5 bases from J, leaving 15 bases between. CDR1 is LGHNA, CDR2 YSLEER, per germline. The CDR3 totals 15 residues. The CDR3 spells CASSLTSSSQNIQYF. CDR3 coding DNA: TGCGCCAGCAGCCTAACCTCTAGCAGCCAAAACATTCAGTACTTC.

The CDR3 protein is CASTRTSGYNEQFF. The CDR3 DNA reads TGTGCCAGCACCCGGACTAGCGGCTACAATGAGCAGTTCTTC. J is TRBJ2-1 and V is TRBV6-5; 10 positions match TRBD2. V dropped 7 bases and J dropped 3; count of bases not matched to a gene: 3. This CDR3 is 14 amino acids long. The V gene's germline CDR1 is MNHEY and CDR2 SVGAGI.

This rearrangement joins TRBV15 to TRBJ1-6, with a tentative D call TRBD1 (5 bases). Germline-derived CDR1 and CDR2 are LNHNV and YYDKDF (reference sequence). This CDR3 comprises 14 residues. The V end was cut by 0 bases, the J end by 6 bases, with 6 bases between. The chain's CDR3 is CATSRDRANSPLHF. DNA for the CDR3: TGTGCCACCAGCAGAGACAGGGCTAATTCACCCCTCCACTTT.

This clone was seen only once. V gene TRBV6-1 combines with J gene TRBJ2-3; a possible D gene is TRBD1 (6 bases). Germline V gene sequence: CDR1 MNHNS, CDR2 SASEGT. The CDR3 has 14 amino acids. Trimming stripped 1 base from V and 2 bases from J, with 7 bases between. CDR3 protein: CASSEDRVTDTQYF. Here the CDR3 DNA reads TGTGCCAGCAGTGAAGACAGGGTCACAGATACGCAGTATTTT.

The gene calls are TRBV7-9 and TRBJ2-1, with 9 bases fitting TRBD1. Per germline, CDR1 SEHNR and CDR2 FQNEAQ (reference sequence). V lost 5 bases, J lost 7 bases, and 12 bases stayed unmatched. CDR3 length equals 16 residues. In DNA, the CDR3 is TGTGCCAGCAGCCCGCTGTTAGGACAGGGGTGGAATGAGCAGTTCTTC. Its protein product is CASSPLLGQGWNEQFF. Complete variable domain (other parts from reference TRBV7-9 and TRBJ2-1): DTGVSQNPRHKITKRGQNVTFRCDPISEHNRLYWYRQTLGQGPEFLTYFQNEAQLEKSRLLSDRFSAERPKGSFSTLEIQRTEQGDSAMYLCASSPLLGQGWNEQFFGPGTRLTVL.

This chain uses TRBV28 with TRBJ1-1, with D tentatively TRBD1 (6 bases). Trimming removed 5 bases from V and 0 bases from J, with 13 bases in between. CDR1 and CDR2 (germline): MDHEN, SYDVKM. The CDR3 covers 15 residues. This CDR3 is CASSPRTVMNTEAFF. The CDR3 nucleotides read TGTGCCAGCAGTCCTCGGACAGTCATGAACACTGAAGCTTTCTTT.

The chain is built from TRBV28 and TRBJ1-5; 10 bases are a match to TRBD1. Unmatched junction bases numbered 7, after V lost 5 bases and J lost 3 bases. This CDR3 has 16 residues. Germline values: CDR1 MDHEN, CDR2 SYDVKM. This CDR3 reads CASSASGTGANQPQHF. CDR3 DNA sequence: TGTGCCAGCAGTGCCTCGGGGACAGGGGCCAATCAGCCCCAGCATTTT.

The J gene is TRBJ2-4, the V gene TRBV28, with 7 bases aligning to TRBD1. CDR3 size: 17 residues. In germline, CDR1 is MDHEN, CDR2 SYDVKM. Trimming cost V 5 bases and J 2 bases; bases outside gene matches: 12. The DNA for the CDR3 is TGTGCCAGCAGTCCCAGGGGACAGTCTTTGACCAAAAACATTCAGTACTTC. Protein: CASSPRGQSLTKNIQYF.

The chain is built from TRBV27 and TRBJ2-1, with D possibly TRBD2 on 6 matching bases. Germline values: CDR1 MNHEY, CDR2 SMNVEV (reference sequence). Trimming cost V 8 bases and J 2 bases, with 16 bases left between them. The CDR3 totals 15 residues. In DNA, the CDR3 is TGTGCCAGCCGAGGTCAGGCGGGGCCCTACAATGAGCAGTTCTTC. Its protein is CASRGQAGPYNEQFF.

The rearrangement links TRBV18 to TRBJ2-3; TRBD1 agrees at 10 bases. CDR1 and CDR2 from the germline V gene are KGHSH and LQKENI. The CDR3 is 15 amino acids. V trimming: 4 bases; J trimming: 3 bases; junction bases outside the gene matches: 4. The chain's CDR3 is CASSHRDRGTDTQYF. The CDR3 DNA reads TGTGCCAGCTCACACCGGGACAGGGGAACAGATACGCAGTATTTT.

The V call is TRBV27, the J call TRBJ2-1, with D possibly matching TRBD2 (5 bases). Germline CDR1 is MNHEY and CDR2 is SMNVEV (reference sequence). Trimming left V 5 bases short and J 0 bases short, with 8 bases between. The CDR3 runs 14 residues. The CDR3 region has the DNA TGTGCCAGCAGTAAAAGCGGCTCCTACAATGAGCAGTTCTTC. It yields the protein CASSKSGSYNEQFF.

This chain uses TRBV9 with TRBJ1-6; the D gene is possibly TRBD1 (5 bases). This CDR3 is built from 15 residues. Germline V gene lookup returns CDR1 SGDLS and CDR2 YYNGEE. Trimming shortened V by 3 bases and J by 5 bases, and 12 bases separated the two germline ends. The CDR3 region is CASSATGGDNSPLHF. CDR3 bases: TGTGCCAGCAGCGCCACGGGGGGGGATAATTCACCCCTCCACTTT.

The V gene is TRBV7-9, the J gene TRBJ2-1, with TRBD2 matching over 11 bases. The V segment lost 5 bases and the J segment 5 bases; nucleotides outside the gene matches: 5. The germline CDR1 and CDR2 sequences are SEHNR and FQNEAQ (reference sequence). CDR3 length: 15 residues. This CDR3 is CASSRLAGGHNEQFF. The CDR3 nucleotides read TGTGCCAGCAGCCGATTAGCGGGAGGGCACAATGAGCAGTTCTTC. Filled out from reference TRBV7-9 and TRBJ2-1, the complete variable domain reads DTGVSQNPRHKITKRGQNVTFRCDPISEHNRLYWYRQTLGQGPEFLTYFQNEAQLEKSRLLSDRFSAERPKGSFSTLEIQRTEQGDSAMYLCASSRLAGGHNEQFFGPGTRLTVL.

The chain combines TRBV30 with TRBJ1-1; D gene ambiguous. The germline V and J ends were trimmed by 5 bases and 0 bases, with 10 bases remaining between them. The length of the CDR3 is 13 residues. Germline V CDR1 and CDR2: GTSNPN, SVGIG (reference sequence). In nucleotides, the CDR3 is TGTGCCTGGTGTGGGCAACTGAACACTGAAGCTTTCTTT. This gives the protein CAWCGQLNTEAFF.